Given below is one T cell receptor (beta chain) in context. Its antigen is as yet unknown. Libraries were prepared by immunoSEQ multiplex PCR; TCRdb keeps only in-frame clonotypes and omits some of them. The sample yields over 45,000 clones, about 79% seen once. This specimen belongs to a study of pediatric ulcerative colitis. General study findings and limits: All ulcerative colitis patients, but no controls, carried a couple of rectal clonotypes. Repertoires came from total lymphocyte DNA, not specific subsets.

During colonoscopy, one to two rectal pinch biopsies were collected. The J segment lost 7 bases and the V segment lost 5 bases, leaving 15 bases of the junction unmatched. The CDR3 extends over 16 amino acids. Per germline, CDR1 GTSNPN and CDR2 SVGIG (reference sequence). The clonotype originates from a girl between 5 and 17 years old with moderate ulcerative colitis. Specimen: gut tissue. The rearrangement uses TRBV30 and TRBJ2-1, with 9 bases lining up with TRBD2. The CDR3 DNA is TGTGCCTGGGACCCTACCGGCGGGGGGGCCATGAATGAGCAGTTCTTC. This sequence encodes CAWDPTGGGAMNEQFF.